The rows below give T cell receptor beta chains drawn from one sample of a study of early T cells in non-severe SARS-CoV-2 infection. TCRdb passed the 5' RACE reads through MiXCR, listing each CDR3 protein once. The sample lists more than 70,000 distinct CDR3 sequences, around 11% occurring once. The input for sequencing was whole blood, taken at baseline. These receptors all come from an adult who was a healthcare worker with PCR-confirmed SARS-CoV-2 infection or an uninfected control (not recorded which). CDR3s include the opening cysteine and the closing phenylalanine or tryptophan. The order of the fields is V gene, J gene, CDR3 protein.

V gene: TRBV28
J gene: TRBJ1-6
CDR3 protein: CASSFGLQGSPLHF

V gene: TRBV11-1
J gene: TRBJ2-7
CDR3 protein: CASSLVVDLEQYF

V gene: TRBV15
J gene: TRBJ1-2
CDR3 protein: CATSSSSEAKGYTF

V gene: TRBV6-6
J gene: TRBJ2-2
CDR3 protein: CASSFPNTGELFF

V gene: TRBV6-2/TRBV6-3
J gene: TRBJ1-1
CDR3 protein: CASSFLTWTENTEAFF

V gene: TRBV7-2
J gene: TRBJ2-7
CDR3 protein: CASSQEDWLYF

V gene: TRBV28
J gene: TRBJ1-1
CDR3 protein: CASSRVPGNTEAFF

V gene: TRBV11-1
J gene: TRBJ2-5
CDR3 protein: CASTAEETQYF

V gene: TRBV5-4
J gene: TRBJ1-1
CDR3 protein: CASSLGAGMNTEAFF

V gene: TRBV6-5
J gene: TRBJ1-2
CDR3 protein: CASSLTGPKGYTF

V gene: TRBV12-3/TRBV12-4
J gene: TRBJ1-2
CDR3 protein: CASSHWDTDRSYGYTF

V gene: TRBV6-6
J gene: TRBJ2-3
CDR3 protein: CASSYPTGANTDTQYF

V gene: TRBV6-2/TRBV6-3
J gene: TRBJ2-4
CDR3 protein: CASSYSKGGSSQNIQYF

V gene: TRBV29-1
J gene: TRBJ2-6
CDR3 protein: CSVRTGALSGANVLTF

V gene: TRBV4-1
J gene: TRBJ1-2
CDR3 protein: CASSQGSEKFNYGYTF

V gene: TRBV5-4
J gene: TRBJ2-1
CDR3 protein: CASSHSGGVVNEQFF

V gene: TRBV11-1
J gene: TRBJ2-3
CDR3 protein: CASSRWTGTSTDTQYF

V gene: TRBV29-1
J gene: TRBJ1-2
CDR3 protein: CSVLTGAYGYTF

V gene: TRBV20-1
J gene: TRBJ1-5
CDR3 protein: CSASVTVGGNQPQHF

V gene: TRBV29-1
J gene: TRBJ1-4
CDR3 protein: CSVELDNEKLFF

V gene: TRBV7-3
J gene: TRBJ2-3
CDR3 protein: CASSLSSDRGMGDTQYF

V gene: TRBV9
J gene: TRBJ1-4
CDR3 protein: CASSVEGRGNEKLFF

V gene: TRBV21-1
J gene: TRBJ1-6
CDR3 protein: CASSATGGCSPLHF

V gene: TRBV18
J gene: TRBJ1-1
CDR3 protein: CASSPRQGVNTEAFF

V gene: TRBV6-2/TRBV6-3
J gene: TRBJ1-4
CDR3 protein: CASRQTGSKEKLFF

V gene: TRBV5-1
J gene: TRBJ2-2
CDR3 protein: CASSLRDGPGRSRELFF

V gene: TRBV5-1
J gene: TRBJ2-5
CDR3 protein: CASSPNIIDQETQYF

V gene: TRBV7-8
J gene: TRBJ2-5
CDR3 protein: CASSRDLGGLQYF

V gene: TRBV6-2/TRBV6-3
J gene: TRBJ2-2
CDR3 protein: CASSPGGRLNTGELFF

V gene: TRBV7-2
J gene: TRBJ2-3
CDR3 protein: CASSLGLAGAQDTQYF

V gene: TRBV29-1
J gene: TRBJ2-3
CDR3 protein: CSVFSLTATDTQYF

V gene: TRBV6-5
J gene: TRBJ2-3
CDR3 protein: CASRLQGSDTQYF

V gene: TRBV5-5
J gene: TRBJ1-2
CDR3 protein: CASSLEVSGYTF

V gene: TRBV5-1
J gene: TRBJ2-1
CDR3 protein: CASSRNSGSRLLNNEQFF

V gene: TRBV7-9
J gene: TRBJ1-6
CDR3 protein: CASSLLTPYNSPLHF

V gene: TRBV5-4
J gene: TRBJ2-3
CDR3 protein: CVSSFRGTDTQYF

V gene: TRBV29-1
J gene: TRBJ1-1
CDR3 protein: CSVPRRQSMNTEAFF

V gene: TRBV19
J gene: TRBJ1-5
CDR3 protein: CASSIRGTGNQPQHF

V gene: TRBV3-1
J gene: TRBJ2-2
CDR3 protein: CASSQSRPNTGELFF

V gene: TRBV29-1
J gene: TRBJ1-2
CDR3 protein: CSVDMGGNYGYTF

V gene: TRBV11-2
J gene: TRBJ1-1
CDR3 protein: CASSPAGFLNTEAFF

V gene: TRBV3-1
J gene: TRBJ1-6
CDR3 protein: CASRTGTGDSPLHF

V gene: TRBV6-2/TRBV6-3
J gene: TRBJ1-2
CDR3 protein: CASSTMGQRKNGYTF

V gene: TRBV15
J gene: TRBJ1-6
CDR3 protein: CATSRDRDPHNSPLHF

V gene: TRBV29-1
J gene: TRBJ1-2
CDR3 protein: CSVEGDRPYGYTF

V gene: TRBV7-2
J gene: TRBJ2-6
CDR3 protein: CASSFAPSGANVLTF

V gene: TRBV12-3/TRBV12-4
J gene: TRBJ1-6
CDR3 protein: CASSLRLEGSPLHF

V gene: TRBV4-3
J gene: TRBJ2-5
CDR3 protein: CASSQVLAVKETQYF

V gene: TRBV12-3/TRBV12-4
J gene: TRBJ1-1
CDR3 protein: CASTGQVYTEAFF

V gene: TRBV25-1
J gene: TRBJ1-3
CDR3 protein: CASSKVGSGNTIYF

V gene: TRBV7-2
J gene: TRBJ1-6
CDR3 protein: CVSNPFGPLGNSPLHF

V gene: TRBV29-1
J gene: TRBJ1-1
CDR3 protein: CSVEGEDPTEAFF

V gene: TRBV9
J gene: TRBJ2-1
CDR3 protein: CASREGLAVGEQFF

V gene: TRBV7-9
J gene: TRBJ1-1
CDR3 protein: CASSLVTGTEAFF

V gene: TRBV5-1
J gene: TRBJ1-2
CDR3 protein: CASSLDGAGYGYTF

V gene: TRBV10-3
J gene: TRBJ2-2
CDR3 protein: CAITGSTNTGELFF

V gene: TRBV20-1
J gene: TRBJ2-1
CDR3 protein: CSARIIEQFF